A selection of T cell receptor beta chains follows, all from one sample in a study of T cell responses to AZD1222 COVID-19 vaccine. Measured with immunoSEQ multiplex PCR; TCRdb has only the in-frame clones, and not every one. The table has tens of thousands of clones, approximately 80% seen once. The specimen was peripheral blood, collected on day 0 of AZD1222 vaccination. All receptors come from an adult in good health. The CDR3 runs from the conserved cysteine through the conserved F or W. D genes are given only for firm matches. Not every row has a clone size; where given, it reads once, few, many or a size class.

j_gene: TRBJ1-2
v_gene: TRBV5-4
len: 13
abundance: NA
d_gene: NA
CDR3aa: CASSFPWGGGYTF
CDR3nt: TGTGCCAGCAGCTTCCCGTGGGGAGGTGGCTACACCTTC

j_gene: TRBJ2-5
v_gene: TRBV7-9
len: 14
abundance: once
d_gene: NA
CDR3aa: CASSPGWVGETQYF
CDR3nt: TGTGCCAGCAGCCCGGGGTGGGTGGGAGAGACCCAGTACTTC

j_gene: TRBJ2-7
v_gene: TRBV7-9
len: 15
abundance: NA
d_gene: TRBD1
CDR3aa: CASSSPGQGTYEQYF
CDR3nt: TGTGCCAGCAGCTCGCCGGGACAGGGGACCTACGAGCAGTACTTC

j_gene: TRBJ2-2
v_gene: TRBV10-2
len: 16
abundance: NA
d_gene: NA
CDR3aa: CASSDPAGANTGELFF
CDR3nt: TGCGCCAGCAGTGACCCGGCAGGCGCGAACACCGGGGAGCTGTTTTTT

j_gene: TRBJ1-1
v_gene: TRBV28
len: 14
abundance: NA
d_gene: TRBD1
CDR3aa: CASSLRGRFTEAFF
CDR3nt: TGTGCCAGCAGTTTAAGGGGGCGGTTCACTGAAGCTTTCTTT

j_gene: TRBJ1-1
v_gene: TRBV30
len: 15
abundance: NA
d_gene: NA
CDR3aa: CAWSAGGGGNTEAFF
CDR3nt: TGTGCCTGGAGTGCCGGCGGGGGTGGCAACACTGAAGCTTTCTTT

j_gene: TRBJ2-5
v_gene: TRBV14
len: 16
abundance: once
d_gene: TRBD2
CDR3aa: CASSIGLVSIQETQYF
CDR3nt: TGTGCCAGCAGCATCGGACTAGTCTCCATCCAAGAGACCCAGTACTTC

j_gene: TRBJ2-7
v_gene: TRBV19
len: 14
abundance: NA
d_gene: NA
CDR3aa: CATGGLTGLDEQYF
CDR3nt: TGTGCCACCGGGGGTCTGACAGGGCTCGACGAGCAGTACTTC

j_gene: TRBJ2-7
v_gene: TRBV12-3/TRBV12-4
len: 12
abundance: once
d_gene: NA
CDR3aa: CASSPTVREQYF
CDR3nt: TGTGCCAGCAGCCCGACCGTTCGCGAGCAGTACTTC

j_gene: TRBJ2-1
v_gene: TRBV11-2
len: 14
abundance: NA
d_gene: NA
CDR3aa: CASSSLASRYAQFF
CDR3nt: TGTGCCAGCAGCTCGCTAGCCTCCAGGTACGCGCAGTTCTTC

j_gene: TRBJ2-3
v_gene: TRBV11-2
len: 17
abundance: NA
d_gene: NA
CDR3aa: CASSLLGGDFGTDTQYF
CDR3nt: TGTGCCAGCAGCTTGTTAGGTGGGGATTTTGGCACAGATACGCAGTATTTT

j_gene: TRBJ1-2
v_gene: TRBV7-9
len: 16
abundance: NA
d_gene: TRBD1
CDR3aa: CASSLAGTGDRHGYTF
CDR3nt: TGTGCCAGCAGCTTAGCCGGGACAGGGGACCGTCATGGCTACACCTTC

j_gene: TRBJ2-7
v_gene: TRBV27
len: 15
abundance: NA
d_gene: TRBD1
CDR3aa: CASSSSSGTGREQYF
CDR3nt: TGTGCCAGCAGTTCATCGTCCGGGACAGGGCGAGAGCAGTACTTC

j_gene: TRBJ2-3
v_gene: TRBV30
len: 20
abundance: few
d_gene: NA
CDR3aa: CAWSAPRQGAKASGEATPRF
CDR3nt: TGTGCCTGGAGTGCCCCACGACAGGGGGCAAAGGCTAGCGGGGAAGCCACACCCCGTTTT

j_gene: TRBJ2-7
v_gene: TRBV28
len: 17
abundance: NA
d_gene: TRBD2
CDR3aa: CASSSPGTSGFSYEQYF
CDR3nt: TGTGCCAGCAGTTCCCCCGGGACTAGCGGGTTCTCCTACGAGCAGTACTTC

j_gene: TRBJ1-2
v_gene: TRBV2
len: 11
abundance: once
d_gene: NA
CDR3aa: CAWTENYGYTF
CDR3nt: TGTGCATGGACAGAGAACTATGGCTACACCTTC

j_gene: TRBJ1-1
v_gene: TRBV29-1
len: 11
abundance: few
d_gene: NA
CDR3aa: CSVRVASEAFF
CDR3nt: TGCAGCGTTAGAGTGGCTAGCGAAGCTTTCTTT

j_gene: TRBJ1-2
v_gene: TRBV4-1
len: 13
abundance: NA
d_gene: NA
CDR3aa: CASSPDQNYGYTF
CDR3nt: TGCGCCAGCAGTCCTGATCAAAACTATGGCTACACCTTC

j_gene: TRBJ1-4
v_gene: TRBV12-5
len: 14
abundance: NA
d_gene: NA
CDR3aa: CASGLNPGLEKLFF
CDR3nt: TGTGCTAGTGGTTTGAATCCGGGGCTCGAAAAACTGTTTTTT

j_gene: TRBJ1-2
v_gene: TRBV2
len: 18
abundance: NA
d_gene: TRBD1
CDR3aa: CASSRTGGPNLSNYGYTF
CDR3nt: TGTGCCAGCAGTCGAACAGGGGGCCCGAATCTGTCGAACTATGGCTACACCTTC

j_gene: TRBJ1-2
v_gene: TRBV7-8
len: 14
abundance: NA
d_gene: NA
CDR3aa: CASSLGRLYEGYTF
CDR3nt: TGTGCCAGCAGCTTAGGACGCCTCTATGAAGGCTACACCTTC

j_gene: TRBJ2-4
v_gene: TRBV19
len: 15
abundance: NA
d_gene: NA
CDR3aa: CASSIGSGTMGIQYF
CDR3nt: TGTGCCAGTAGTATAGGGTCGGGGACAATGGGCATTCAGTACTTC

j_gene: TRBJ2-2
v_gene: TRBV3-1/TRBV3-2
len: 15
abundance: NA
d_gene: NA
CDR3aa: CASSQVEGGTGELFF
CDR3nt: TGTGCCAGCAGCCAAGTGGAGGGTGGCACCGGGGAGCTGTTTTTT

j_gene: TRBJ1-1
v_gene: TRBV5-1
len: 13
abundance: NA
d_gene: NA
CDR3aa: CASRDGDNTEAFF
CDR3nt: TGCGCCAGCAGAGACGGGGACAACACTGAAGCTTTCTTT

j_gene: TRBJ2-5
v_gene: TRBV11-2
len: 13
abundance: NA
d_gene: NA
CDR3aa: CASSQTGSETQYF
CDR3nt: TGTGCCAGCAGCCAGACCGGTTCGGAGACCCAGTACTTC

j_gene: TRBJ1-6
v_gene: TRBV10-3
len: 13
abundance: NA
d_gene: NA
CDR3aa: CAISPRGDSPLHF
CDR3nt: TGTGCCATCAGTCCCAGGGGAGACTCACCCCTCCACTTT

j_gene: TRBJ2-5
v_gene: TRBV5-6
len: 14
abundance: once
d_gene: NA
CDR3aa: CASSFQQGQETQYF
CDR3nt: TGTGCCAGCAGCTTCCAGCAGGGGCAAGAGACCCAGTACTTC

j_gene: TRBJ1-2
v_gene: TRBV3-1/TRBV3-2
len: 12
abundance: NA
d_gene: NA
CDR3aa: CASSRVDLGYTF
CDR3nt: TGTGCCAGCAGCAGGGTTGATCTTGGCTACACCTTC

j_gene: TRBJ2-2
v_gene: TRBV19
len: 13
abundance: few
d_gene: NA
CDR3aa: CASSYRDTGELFF
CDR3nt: TGTGCCAGTAGTTACAGGGATACCGGGGAGCTGTTTTTT

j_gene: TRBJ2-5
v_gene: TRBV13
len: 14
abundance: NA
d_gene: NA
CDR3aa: CASSSVTFQETQYF
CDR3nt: TGTGCCAGCAGCTCCGTGACATTCCAAGAGACCCAGTACTTC

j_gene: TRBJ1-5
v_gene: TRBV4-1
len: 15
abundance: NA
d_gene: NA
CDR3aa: CASSQDQTVNQPQHF
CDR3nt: TGCGCCAGCAGCCAAGATCAGACAGTCAATCAGCCCCAGCATTTT

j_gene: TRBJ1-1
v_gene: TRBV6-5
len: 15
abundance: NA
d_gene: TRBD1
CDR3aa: CASSLLGQGAGEAFF
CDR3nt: TGTGCCAGCAGCTTACTCGGACAGGGGGCCGGTGAAGCTTTCTTT

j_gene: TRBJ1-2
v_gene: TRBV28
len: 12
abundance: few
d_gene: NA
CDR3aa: CASSRGLGGYTF
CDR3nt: TGTGCCAGCAGTAGAGGGTTGGGTGGCTACACCTTC

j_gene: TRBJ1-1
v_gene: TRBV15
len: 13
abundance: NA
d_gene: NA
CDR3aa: CATSRGPNTEAFF
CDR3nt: TGTGCCACCAGCAGAGGTCCGAACACTGAAGCTTTCTTT

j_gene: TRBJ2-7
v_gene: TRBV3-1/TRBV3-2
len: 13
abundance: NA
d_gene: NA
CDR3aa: CASSHLGSGEKYF
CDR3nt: TGTGCCAGCAGCCATTTGGGATCCGGCGAAAAGTACTTC

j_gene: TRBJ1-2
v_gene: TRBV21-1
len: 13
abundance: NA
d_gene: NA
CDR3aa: CASSQGQGDGYTF
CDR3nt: TGTGCCAGCAGCCAAGGACAGGGTGACGGCTACACCTTC

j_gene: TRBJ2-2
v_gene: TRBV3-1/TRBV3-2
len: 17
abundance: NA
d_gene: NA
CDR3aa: CASSRSSGGRVTGELFF
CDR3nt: TGTGCCAGCAGCCGGTCGAGTGGGGGGAGAGTCACCGGGGAGCTGTTTTTT

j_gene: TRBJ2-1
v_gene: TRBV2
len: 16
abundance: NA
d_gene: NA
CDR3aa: CASRPSSERIYNEQFF
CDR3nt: TGTGCCAGCAGGCCCTCTAGCGAGCGTATATACAATGAGCAGTTCTTC

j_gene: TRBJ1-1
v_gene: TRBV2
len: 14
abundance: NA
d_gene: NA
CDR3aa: CASNLDSEDTEAFF
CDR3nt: TGTGCCAGCAACCTGGACAGCGAGGACACTGAAGCTTTCTTT

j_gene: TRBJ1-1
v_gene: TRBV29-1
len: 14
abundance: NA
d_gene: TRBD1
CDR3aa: CSSGQGGLNTEAFF
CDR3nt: TGCAGCTCAGGACAGGGAGGTTTGAACACTGAAGCTTTCTTT

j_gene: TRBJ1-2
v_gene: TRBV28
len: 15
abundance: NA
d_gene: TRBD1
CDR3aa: CASSFLLGTGTGYTF
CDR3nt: TGTGCCAGCAGTTTCCTCCTAGGGACAGGGACGGGCTACACCTTC

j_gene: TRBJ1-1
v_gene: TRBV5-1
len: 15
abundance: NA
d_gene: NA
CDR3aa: CASSRNSDSSTEAFF
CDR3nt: TGCGCCAGCAGCCGAAATAGTGACTCCTCCACTGAAGCTTTCTTT

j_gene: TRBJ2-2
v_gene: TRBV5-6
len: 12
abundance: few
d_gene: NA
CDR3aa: CASSLGAGELFF
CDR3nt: TGTGCCAGCAGCTTGGGAGCCGGGGAGCTGTTTTTT

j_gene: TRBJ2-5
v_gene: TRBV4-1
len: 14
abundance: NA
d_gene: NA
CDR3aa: CASSQDVVGETQYF
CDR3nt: TGCGCCAGCAGCCAAGATGTGGTAGGAGAGACCCAGTACTTC

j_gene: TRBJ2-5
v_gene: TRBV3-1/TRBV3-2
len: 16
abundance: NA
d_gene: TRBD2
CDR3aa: CASSLATSGSRETQYF
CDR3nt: TGTGCCAGCAGCTTGGCGACTAGCGGGAGCCGGGAGACCCAGTACTTC

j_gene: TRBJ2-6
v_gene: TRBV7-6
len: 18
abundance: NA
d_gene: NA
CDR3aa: CASSSLGGRNSGANVLTF
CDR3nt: TGTGCCAGCAGCTCGTTAGGGGGACGGAACTCTGGGGCCAACGTCCTGACTTTC

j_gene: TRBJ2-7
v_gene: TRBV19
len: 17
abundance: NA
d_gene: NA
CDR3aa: CASSRGFGDTLPYEQYF
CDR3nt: TGTGCCAGTAGTAGAGGTTTCGGGGACACACTCCCCTACGAGCAGTACTTC